The clone carrying this T cell receptor beta chain was seen many times. The table came from immunoSEQ multiplex PCR; TCRdb's copy has only in-frame clones and leaves some out. The table has 150,000 to 200,000 clones, roughly 81% seen once. This sample was taken from a study of cytomegalovirus exposure and HLA in healthy donors. Trimming took off 6 bases at V and 0 bases at J, with 12 bases between the two ends. Germline-derived CDR1 and CDR2 are MNHNY and SVGAGI (reference sequence). The CDR3 spans 14 residues. Sequencing was carried out using PBMCs. The TCR sequence derives from a young woman in good health and CMV-seronegative. This rearrangement joins TRBV6-6 to TRBJ2-7, with a tentative D call TRBD2 (6 bases). CDR3 coding DNA: TGTGCCAGCAGACTAATGCGGGACTCCTACGAGCAGTACTTC. This translates into CASRLMRDSYEQYF.